This passage covers 21 T cell receptor beta chains from one sample sequenced in a study of early T cells in non-severe SARS-CoV-2 infection. Each CDR3 protein gets one entry after TCRdb re-called the 5' RACE reads with MiXCR. The sample lists approximately 98,000 distinct CDR3 sequences, 9% to 14% occurring once. The specimen was whole blood. These receptors all come from an adult who was a healthcare worker with PCR-confirmed SARS-CoV-2 infection or an uninfected control (not recorded which).

This clonotype was counted ten times or more. CDR3 sequence: CASSDFFGTPSTDTQYF. CDR3 nucleotides: TGCGCCAGCAGTGACTTCTTCGGGACTCCGAGCACAGATACGCAGTATTTT. This chain connects TRBV10-1 to TRBJ2-3, with D perhaps TRBD2 (6 bases). Germline V lookup: CDR1 WNHNN, CDR2 SYGVQD (reference sequence). The CDR3 runs 17 residues. The ends were cut back, 3 bases at V and 0 bases at J, with 16 bases in the middle.

The chain joins TRBV10-3 to TRBJ2-1; 7 nucleotides match TRBD2. V shed 4 bases and J 8 bases; nucleotides not matched to a gene: 2. The length of the CDR3 is 12 residues. Germline assignment: CDR1 ENHRY and CDR2 SYGVKD. The CDR3 DNA follows: TGTGCCATCAGTGGGGGGGGAGATGAGCAGTTCTTC. It codes for CAISGGGDEQFF.

This clonotype was picked up many times. V gene TRBV5-5 combines with J gene TRBJ2-1; 8 bases fit TRBD1. Germline V gene sequence: CDR1 SGHKS, CDR2 YYEKEE (reference sequence). J was trimmed by 6 bases and V by 0 bases; bases with no gene match: 8. The CDR3 consists of 16 residues. The CDR3, as DNA: TGTGCCAGCAGCTTGGGAGGGTGGACAGGGTTCAATGAGCAGTTCTTC. It is translated as CASSLGGWTGFNEQFF.

This chain links TRBV5-1 with TRBJ2-7; 7 nucleotides agree with TRBD1. The V and J ends lost 0 bases and 7 bases, in that order; junction bases with no gene match: 7. Germline V gene data show CDR1 as SGHRS and CDR2 as YFSETQ. This CDR3 region has 14 residues. In nucleotides, the CDR3 is TGCGCCAGCAGCTTGGGACAGGGCTCCTGGGAGCAGTACTTC. Amino acids: CASSLGQGSWEQYF.

A note on this clonotype: One base away lies a much larger clone, so this may be a sequencing read error. This chain links TRBV18 with TRBJ1-5; D remains ambiguous. V lost 6 bases and J lost 7, with 16 bases in between. This CDR3 region has 14 residues. The germline CDR1 and CDR2 sequences are KGHSH and LQKENI. The CDR3 is CASSPTQGFQPQHF. CDR3 sequence (DNA): TGTGCCAGCTCCCCAACACAAGGGTTCCAGCCCCAGCATTTT.

Many counts were recorded for this clonotype. The rearrangement links TRBV4-2 to TRBJ2-5, with 12 bases matching TRBD2. V lost 0 bases, J lost 5 bases, and 13 bases stayed unmatched. Germline CDR1 and CDR2: LGHNA and YNFKEQ. This CDR3 comprises 19 residues. The CDR3 bases are TGTGCCAGCAGCCAAGATTGGCTAGCGGGAGGGCCAGGGAAGGAGACCCAGTACTTC. Its protein product is CASSQDWLAGGPGKETQYF.

The chain is built from TRBV6-5 and TRBJ2-1, with D hard to call. CDR3 length equals 15 residues. Deletions cut 4 bases from V and 0 bases from J, with 10 bases between. The germline CDR1 and CDR2 sequences are MNHEY and SVGAGI. CDR3 protein: CASSFLVSSYNEQFF. The CDR3 bases are TGTGCCAGCAGTTTCTTGGTTAGCTCCTACAATGAGCAGTTCTTC.

This clonotype has only a few counts. The chain combines TRBV12-3 or TRBV12-4 with TRBJ1-6; maybe TRBD1 (5 bases). The CDR3 runs 15 residues. Deletions cut 5 bases from V and 7 bases from J, with 15 bases between. Here the CDR3 DNA reads TGTGCCAGCAGTGCGGGCCTACCAGGGAATTCACCCCTCCACTTT. Protein product: CASSAGLPGNSPLHF.

This clonotype was observed many times. The chain uses TRBV10-3 and TRBJ2-7; D is perhaps TRBD1 (5 bases). CDR1 is ENHRY and CDR2 is SYGVKD in the germline V gene. V shed 0 bases and J shed 4 bases, with 10 bases lying between them. The CDR3 is made up of 14 amino acids. The CDR3, as DNA: TGTGCCATCAGTGAGTCGCAGGGCGGTTACGAGCAGTACTTC. Translation: CAISESQGGYEQYF.

The chain joins TRBV28 to TRBJ2-7; maybe TRBD2 (6 bases). The CDR3 is 13 residues long. With 11 bases removed from V and 3 bases from J, the gap between germline ends came to 17 bases. CDR1 is MDHEN and CDR2 is SYDVKM in the germline V gene. This CDR3 reads CASRSGEGYEQYF. In DNA form, the CDR3 reads TGTGCCTCAAGATCGGGGGAAGGCTACGAGCAGTACTTC.

V is TRBV11-2 and J is TRBJ2-1; D possibly corresponds to TRBD2 (5 bases). CDR1 and CDR2 (germline): SGHAT, FQNNGV. The V end lost 4 bases, the J end lost 2 bases, and 12 bases lay between the germline ends. The CDR3 consists of 15 residues. The CDR3 DNA reads as TGTGCCAGCAGCTCGGACTTCCAGCCCTACAATGAGCAGTTCTTC. As protein: CASSSDFQPYNEQFF.

Here the CDR3 DNA reads TGTGCCAGCAGCCCCCAGCGGGCACTCGTCTACGAGCAGTACTTC. Amino acid sequence: CASSPQRALVYEQYF. V is TRBV14 and J is TRBJ2-7; tentatively, D is TRBD2 (6 bases). CDR1 is SGHDN and CDR2 is FVKESK in the germline V gene. This CDR3 region has 15 residues. The V and J ends lost 4 bases and 3 bases respectively, with 16 bases between them.

CDR3 protein: CASSPQGNEKLFF. CDR3 nucleotides: TGTGCCAGCAGCCCTCAAGGGAATGAAAAACTGTTTTTT. The gene calls are TRBV7-8 and TRBJ1-4; the D is unclear. The V and J ends lost 5 bases and 5 bases respectively, with 9 bases between them. The CDR3 has 13 amino acids. Germline V gene lookup returns CDR1 SGHVS and CDR2 FQNEAQ. Looking up the rest from reference TRBV7-8 and TRBJ1-4 gives the full variable domain: GAGVSQSPRYKVAKRGQDVALRCDPISGHVSLFWYQQALGQGPEFLTYFQNEAQLDKSGLPSDRFFAERPEGSVSTLKIQRTQQEDSAVYLCASSPQGNEKLFFGSGTQLSVL.

This clonotype was seen ten or more times. The genes are TRBV7-9 and TRBJ2-7; 8 nucleotides line up with TRBD2. CDR1 and CDR2 from the germline V gene are SEHNR and FQNEAQ (reference sequence). The CDR3 has 13 residues. The V segment lost 5 bases and the J segment 3 bases; nucleotides outside the gene matches: 3. In nucleotides, the CDR3 is TGTGCCAGCAGCCCCGGGACTAGCTACGAGCAGTACTTC. This translates into CASSPGTSYEQYF.

The chain combines TRBV29-1 with TRBJ2-1, with D perhaps matching TRBD1 (5 bases). The germline gives CDR1 SQVTM, CDR2 ANQGSEA. V lost 0 bases and J 6 bases, leaving 9 bases between the germline ends. The CDR3 contains 13 residues. The CDR3 nucleotides read TGCAGCGTTGAAGACCACAGGAGCAATGAGCAGTTCTTC. The encoded protein is CSVEDHRSNEQFF.

This clonotype showed up many times. As DNA, the CDR3 is TGTGCCAGCAGTTCTTTGGATACGCAGTATTTT. Amino acids: CASSSLDTQYF. This rearrangement joins TRBV6-2 or TRBV6-3 to TRBJ2-3, with D hard to call. Per germline, CDR1 MNHEY and CDR2 SVGEGT. Trimming left V 4 bases short and J 6 bases short, with 5 bases between. The CDR3 sequence is 11 residues long.

This clonotype was picked up many times. This chain links TRBV6-1 with TRBJ2-3; 7 nucleotides line up with TRBD2. The CDR3 is 15 residues long. With V trimmed by 7 bases and J by 2 bases, 9 bases remained unmatched. In germline, CDR1 is MNHNS, CDR2 SASEGT. The CDR3 region has the DNA TGTGCCAGCACCAGAACGGGGGGTCTCACAGATACGCAGTATTTT. Its translation: CASTRTGGLTDTQYF.

To note about this clonotype: Mismatch with germline at one junction end may stem from a read error. The rearrangement uses TRBV19 and TRBJ1-5; D is uncertain. The CDR3 covers 13 residues. The germline gives CDR1 LNHDA, CDR2 SQIVND (reference sequence). The CDR3 spells CTSSRMDAQPQHF. In nucleotides, the CDR3 is TGTACCAGTTCACGGATGGATGCTCAGCCCCAGCATTTT.

V usage is TRBV28 and J usage is TRBJ2-5; D unresolved. CDR3 length equals 13 residues. Trimming pared 5 bases from V and 3 bases from J, leaving 10 bases between. Germline assignment: CDR1 MDHEN and CDR2 SYDVKM. The DNA for the CDR3 is TGTGCCAGCAGTAGGAGCGCCGAAGAGACCCAGTACTTC. Translation: CASSRSAEETQYF.

This clonotype was seen many times. CDR3 DNA: TGTGCCAGCAGCTTAGTAAGCCCGACGGAGGAGACCCAGTACTTC. This sequence encodes CASSLVSPTEETQYF. The chain has TRBV11-3 and TRBJ2-5, with no clear D. The germline CDR1 and CDR2 sequences are SGHNT and YENEEA. The CDR3 has 15 residues. V was clipped by 1 base and J by 5 bases, with 14 bases between them.

The CDR3 is CASSLSGRPYEQYF. CDR3 bases: TGTGCCAGCAGCCTTAGCGGGAGGCCCTACGAGCAGTACTTC. The chain employs TRBV11-2 and TRBJ2-7, with 10 bases that match TRBD2. J lost 2 bases, V lost 5 bases, and 3 bases had no gene match. The germline CDR1 and CDR2 sequences are SGHAT and FQNNGV. The CDR3 runs 14 residues.